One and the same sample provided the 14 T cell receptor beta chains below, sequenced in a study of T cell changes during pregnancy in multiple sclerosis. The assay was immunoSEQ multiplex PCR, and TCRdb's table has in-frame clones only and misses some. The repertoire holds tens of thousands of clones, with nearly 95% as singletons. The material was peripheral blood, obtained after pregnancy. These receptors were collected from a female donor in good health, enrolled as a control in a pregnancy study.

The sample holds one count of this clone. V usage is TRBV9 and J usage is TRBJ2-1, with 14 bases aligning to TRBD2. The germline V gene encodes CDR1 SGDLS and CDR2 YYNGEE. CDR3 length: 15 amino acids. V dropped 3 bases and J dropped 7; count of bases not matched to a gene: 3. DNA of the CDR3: TGTGCCAGCAGCGCCGGGACTAGCGGGAGTAATGAGCAGTTCTTC. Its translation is CASSAGTSGSNEQFF.

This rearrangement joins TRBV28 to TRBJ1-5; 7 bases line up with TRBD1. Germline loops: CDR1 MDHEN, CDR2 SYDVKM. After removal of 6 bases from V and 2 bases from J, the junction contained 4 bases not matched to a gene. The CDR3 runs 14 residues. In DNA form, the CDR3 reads TGTGCCAGCAGCAGTACAGGGGGCAATCAGCCCCAGCATTTT. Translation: CASSSTGGNQPQHF.

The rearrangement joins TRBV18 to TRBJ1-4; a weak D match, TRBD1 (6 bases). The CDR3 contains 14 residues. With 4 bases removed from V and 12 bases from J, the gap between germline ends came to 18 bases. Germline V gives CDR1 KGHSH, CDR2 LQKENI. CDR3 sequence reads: CASSHRDTRLELFF. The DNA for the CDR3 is TGTGCCAGCTCACACCGGGACACCCGGTTGGAACTGTTTTTT.

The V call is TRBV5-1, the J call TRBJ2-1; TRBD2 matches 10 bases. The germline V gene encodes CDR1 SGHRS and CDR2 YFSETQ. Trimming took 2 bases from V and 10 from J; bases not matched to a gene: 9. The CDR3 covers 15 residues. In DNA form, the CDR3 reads TGCGCCAGCAGCTTAACTACTAGCGGGGTACCGGAGCAGTTCTTC. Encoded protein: CASSLTTSGVPEQFF.

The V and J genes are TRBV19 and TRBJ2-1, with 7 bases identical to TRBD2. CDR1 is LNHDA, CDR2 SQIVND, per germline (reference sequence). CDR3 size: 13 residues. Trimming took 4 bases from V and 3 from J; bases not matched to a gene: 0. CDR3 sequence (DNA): TGTGCCAGTAGTACTAGCGGCTACAATGAGCAGTTCTTC. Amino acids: CASSTSGYNEQFF.

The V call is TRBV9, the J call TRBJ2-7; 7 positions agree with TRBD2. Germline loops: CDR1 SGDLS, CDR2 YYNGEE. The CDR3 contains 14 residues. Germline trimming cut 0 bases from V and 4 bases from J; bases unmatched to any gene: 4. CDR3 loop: CASSVGLAAYEQYF. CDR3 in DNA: TGTGCCAGCAGCGTAGGCCTAGCGGCATACGAGCAGTACTTC.

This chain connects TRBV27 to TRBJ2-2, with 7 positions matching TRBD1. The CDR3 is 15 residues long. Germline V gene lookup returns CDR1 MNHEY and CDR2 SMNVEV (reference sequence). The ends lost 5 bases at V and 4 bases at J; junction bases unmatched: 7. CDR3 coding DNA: TGTGCCAGCAGTGACAGGGTTTTGTCCACCGGGGAGCTGTTTTTT. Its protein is CASSDRVLSTGELFF.

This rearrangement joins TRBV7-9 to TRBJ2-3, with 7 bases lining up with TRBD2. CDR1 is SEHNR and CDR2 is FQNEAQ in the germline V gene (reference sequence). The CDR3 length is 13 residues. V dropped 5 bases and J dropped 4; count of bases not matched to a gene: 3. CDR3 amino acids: CASSGRASDTQYF. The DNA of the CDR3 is TGTGCCAGCAGCGGGAGGGCCTCAGATACGCAGTATTTT.

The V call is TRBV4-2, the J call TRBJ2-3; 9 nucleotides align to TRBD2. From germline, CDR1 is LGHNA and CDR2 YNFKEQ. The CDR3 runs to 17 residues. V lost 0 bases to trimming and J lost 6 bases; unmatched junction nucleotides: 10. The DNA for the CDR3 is TGTGCCAGCAGCCAAGAAGGGGGCCTAGCGGGATGGGATACGCAGTATTTT. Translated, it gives CASSQEGGLAGWDTQYF.

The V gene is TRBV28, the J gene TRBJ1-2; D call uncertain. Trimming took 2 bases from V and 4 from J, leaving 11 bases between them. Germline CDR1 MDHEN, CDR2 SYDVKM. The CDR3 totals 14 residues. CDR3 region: CASSLVGLTYGYTF. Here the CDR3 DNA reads TGTGCCAGCAGTTTAGTCGGGTTGACCTATGGCTACACCTTC.

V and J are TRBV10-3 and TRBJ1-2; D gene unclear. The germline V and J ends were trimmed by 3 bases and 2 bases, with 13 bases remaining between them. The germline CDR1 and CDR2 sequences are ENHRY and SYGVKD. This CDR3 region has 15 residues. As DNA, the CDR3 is TGTGCCATCAGTGAACCGGGGAGGATGAACTATGGCTACACCTTC. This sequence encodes CAISEPGRMNYGYTF.

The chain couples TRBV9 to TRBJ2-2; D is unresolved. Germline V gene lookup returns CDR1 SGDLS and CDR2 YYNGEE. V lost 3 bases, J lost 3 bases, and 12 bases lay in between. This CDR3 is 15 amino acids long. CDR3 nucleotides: TGTGCCAGCAGCGCCCGAAGCTATGACACCGGGGAGCTGTTTTTT. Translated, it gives CASSARSYDTGELFF.

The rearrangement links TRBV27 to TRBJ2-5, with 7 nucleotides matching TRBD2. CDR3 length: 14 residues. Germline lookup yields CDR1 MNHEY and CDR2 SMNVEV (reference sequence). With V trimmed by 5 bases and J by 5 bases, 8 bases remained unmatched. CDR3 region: CASSHSGAGETQYF. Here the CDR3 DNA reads TGTGCCAGCAGTCACAGCGGGGCGGGGGAGACCCAGTACTTC.

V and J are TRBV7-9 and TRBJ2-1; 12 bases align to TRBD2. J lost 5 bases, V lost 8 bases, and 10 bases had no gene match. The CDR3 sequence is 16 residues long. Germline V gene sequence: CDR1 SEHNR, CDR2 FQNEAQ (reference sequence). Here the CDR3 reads CASHVAGLAGNNEQFF. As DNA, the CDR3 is TGTGCCAGCCACGTAGCCGGACTAGCGGGAAACAATGAGCAGTTCTTC.